This T cell receptor (beta chain) was observed in a study of blood T cell repertoires in COVID-19. Study as a whole: COVID-19 samples, acute and convalescent, were from the United States, Italy and Spain.

CDR3 length equals 15 residues. Germline V gives CDR1 ENHRY, CDR2 SYGVKD. The V end was cut by 3 bases, the J end by 5 bases, with 13 bases between. Participants reported their clinical history, and cohort assignment relied on those reports. In the authors' methods: Amplification of reference gene primers provided the estimated nucleated cell counts. The protocol was immunoSEQ multiplex PCR, while the TCRdb copy is restricted to in-frame clones and leaves out a portion. From that table come the V and J calls and clone size; the DNA was used to work out D and trimming. The sample has around 470,000 clones, about 90% seen once.

The sample was PBMCs or T cells enriched from blood (not recorded which). The receptor comes from a man aged 18 to 30 who had recovered from COVID-19. The chain has TRBV10-3 and TRBJ2-2; TRBD1 is a possible D gene (6 bases). CDR3 coding DNA: TGTGCCATCAGTGAAGCACAGGGTGGGACCGGGGAGCTGTTTTTT. It codes for CAISEAQGGTGELFF.